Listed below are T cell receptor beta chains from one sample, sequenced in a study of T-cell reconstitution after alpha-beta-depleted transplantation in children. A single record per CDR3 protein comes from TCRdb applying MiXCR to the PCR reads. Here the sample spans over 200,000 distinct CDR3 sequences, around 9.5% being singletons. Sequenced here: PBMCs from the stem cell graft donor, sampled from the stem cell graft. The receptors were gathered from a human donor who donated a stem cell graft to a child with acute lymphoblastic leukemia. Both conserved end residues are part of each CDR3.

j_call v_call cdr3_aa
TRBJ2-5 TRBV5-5 CASSRTGTVQETQYF
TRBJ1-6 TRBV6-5 CASSYPNSPLHF
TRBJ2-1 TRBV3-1 CASSPGTGILEQFF
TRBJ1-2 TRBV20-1 CSARSTDTSYGYTF
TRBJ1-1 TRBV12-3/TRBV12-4 CASSTLRREAFF
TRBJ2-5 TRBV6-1 CASTSLRLSKETQYF
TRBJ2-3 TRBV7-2 CASSSLSGTGTDTQYF
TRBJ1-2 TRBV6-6 CASSPGVNGYTF
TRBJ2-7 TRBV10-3 CAISGTVPGQGPNAYEQYF
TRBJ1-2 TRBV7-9 CASSREGYGYTF
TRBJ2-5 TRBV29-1 CSVALGQETQYF
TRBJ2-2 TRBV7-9 CASSLSRGEFTGELFF
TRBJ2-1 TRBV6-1 CASSPGGIGVHEQFF
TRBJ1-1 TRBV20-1 CSARRSWFGAFF
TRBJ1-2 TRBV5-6 CATELLGNNYGYTF
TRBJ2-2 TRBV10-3 CAISETSGGAVGANTGELFF
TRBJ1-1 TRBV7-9 CASSAGFQGRTEAFF